This T cell receptor (beta chain) was profiled in a study of radiation and T cells in renal cell carcinoma. Points from the study as a whole: From baseline, blood top tumor clonotypes peaked at 2 weeks post-radiation.

Described time point: blood 4 weeks post-SBRT, at nephrectomy. Treatment of the sample: 15 Gy SBRT to primary tumor, nephrectomy 4 weeks later. Nephrectomy followed 15 Gy stereotactic body radiation by 4 weeks. As for this clone: Its antigen is unidentified.

CDR3 size: 16 residues. Germline CDR1 SEHNR, CDR2 FQNEAQ (reference sequence). V shed 0 bases and J 4 bases; nucleotides not matched to a gene: 6. Here immunoSEQ multiplex PCR was the method, and the copy in TCRdb shows in-frame clones only, minus some. The table shows fewer than 200,000 clones, with 88% occurring only once. This clonotype originated in a woman between 45 and 65 years old with renal cell carcinoma. V is TRBV7-9 and J is TRBJ2-4; 7 bases fit TRBD2. The sequences come from blood, collected from a patient whose treatment included radiotherapy and nephrectomy. The CDR3 DNA reads as TGTGCCAGCAGCTTAGCGGAACGGCGGGGGAAAAACATTCAGTACTTC. Translated, it gives CASSLAERRGKNIQYF. The entire variable domain, with the rest obtained from reference TRBV7-9 and TRBJ2-4, is as follows: DTGVSQNPRHKITKRGQNVTFRCDPISEHNRLYWYRQTLGQGPEFLTYFQNEAQLEKSRLLSDRFSAERPKGSFSTLEIQRTEQGDSAMYLCASSLAERRGKNIQYFGAGTRLSVL.